Each of the 19 T cell receptor beta chains below was sequenced from the same sample in a study of cytomegalovirus exposure and HLA in healthy donors. Primers: 60 Vbeta forward and 13 Jbeta reverse. This table comes from immunoSEQ multiplex PCR, and its TCRdb copy is limited to in-frame clones, with some not included. This sample carries over 40,000 clones, 65% to 80% of them seen once, and the ten largest clones take 5.5% to 7%. The material sequenced was PBMCs. These receptors all come from a man under 40 in good health and CMV-seronegative.

The rearrangement uses TRBV2 and TRBJ2-7; TRBD1 aligns across 8 bases. Germline V gene sequence: CDR1 SNHLY, CDR2 FYNNEI. V gave up 9 bases and J gave up 1 base; unmatched junction bases: 14. The CDR3 sequence is 16 residues long. CDR3 residues: CASKTTGDSPSYEQYF. In DNA form, the CDR3 reads TGTGCCAGTAAAACGACAGGGGACTCTCCTTCCTACGAGCAGTACTTC.

In nucleotides, the CDR3 is TGTGCCAGCAGCCCAGGGGTTGTGCAGTACTTC. It is translated as CASSPGVVQYF. The V call is TRBV6-5, the J call TRBJ2-7, with D possibly matching TRBD1 (6 bases). The CDR3 has 11 amino acids. Germline V gene lookup returns CDR1 MNHEY and CDR2 SVGAGI. Trimming removed 6 bases from V and 9 bases from J, with 12 bases in between.

This clone came up a few times. The chain joins TRBV7-2 to TRBJ2-7; D gene unclear. The germline CDR1 and CDR2 sequences are SGHTA and FQGNSA. Trimming stripped 6 bases from V and 0 bases from J, with 9 bases between. CDR3 size: 13 residues. The CDR3 bases are TGTGCCAGCAGACTGACTGACTCCTACGAGCAGTACTTC. It is translated as CASRLTDSYEQYF.

This rearrangement joins TRBV4-2 to TRBJ1-4, with a possible D match to TRBD1 (6 bases). Germline values: CDR1 LGHNA, CDR2 YNFKEQ. V lost 0 bases and J lost 7, with 15 bases in between. The CDR3 covers 16 residues. CDR3 nucleotides: TGTGCCAGCAGCCAAGATGGGGGGGCGTTGGGTGAAAAACTGTTTTTT. As protein: CASSQDGGALGEKLFF.

The chain joins TRBV5-4 to TRBJ1-2, with TRBD1 matching 8 bases. V shed 4 bases, J shed 2 bases, and the junction held 4 bases outside the gene matches. Germline V gene sequence: CDR1 SGHNT, CDR2 YYREEE (reference sequence). The CDR3 has 14 residues. The DNA for the CDR3 is TGTGCCAGCAGCCCGACAGGGGAAAACTATGGCTACACCTTC. This encodes CASSPTGENYGYTF.

The V call is TRBV30, the J call TRBJ2-7, with TRBD1 matching over 10 bases. CDR3 length equals 14 residues. Germline V gene lookup returns CDR1 GTSNPN and CDR2 SVGIG (reference sequence). V lost 4 bases to trimming and J lost 3 bases; unmatched junction nucleotides: 6. Here the CDR3 reads CAWIRGTGDYEQYF. CDR3 DNA sequence: TGTGCCTGGATAAGAGGGACAGGGGACTACGAGCAGTACTTC.

This CDR3 reads CAIRPAGDTGELFF. The CDR3 DNA reads as TGTGCCATCAGACCGGCAGGGGACACCGGGGAGCTGTTTTTT. The V gene is TRBV10-3, the J gene TRBJ2-2; the D gene is possibly TRBD1 (6 bases). The V gene lost 6 bases and the J gene lost 3 bases, with 11 bases spanning the gap. The CDR3 totals 14 residues. CDR1 and CDR2 (germline): ENHRY, SYGVKD.

The CDR3 reads CAISGEGTGVGADTQYF. CDR3 in DNA: TGTGCCATCAGTGGGGAGGGGACAGGTGTGGGGGCAGATACGCAGTATTTT. This sequence joins TRBV10-3 and TRBJ2-3; a possible D gene is TRBD1 (8 bases). The CDR3 loop spans 17 amino acids. The germline CDR1 and CDR2 sequences are ENHRY and SYGVKD. Trimming took off 4 bases at V and 4 bases at J, with 21 bases between the two ends.

V gene TRBV6-1 combines with J gene TRBJ2-1, with 13 bases identical to TRBD2. This CDR3 has 14 amino acids. Germline trimming cut 4 bases from V and 8 bases from J; bases unmatched to any gene: 2. CDR1 and CDR2 (germline): MNHNS, SASEGT. The CDR3 nucleotides read TGTGCCAGCAGTGGGACTAGCGGGGGCCATGAGCAGTTCTTC. This encodes CASSGTSGGHEQFF.

The chain joins TRBV11-2 to TRBJ2-1, with TRBD2 matching over 11 bases. Germline V gene lookup returns CDR1 SGHAT and CDR2 FQNNGV. With V trimmed by 1 base and J by 4 bases, 0 bases remained unmatched. This CDR3 region has 15 residues. The CDR3 DNA reads as TGTGCCAGCAGCTTAGGACTAGCGGGGTACAATGAGCAGTTCTTC. Its protein product is CASSLGLAGYNEQFF. Filled out from reference TRBV11-2 and TRBJ2-1, the complete variable domain reads EAGVAQSPRYKIIEKRQSVAFWCNPISGHATLYWYQQILGQGPKLLIQFQNNGVVDDSQLPKDRFSAERLKGVDSTLKIQPAKLEDSAVYLCASSLGLAGYNEQFFGPGTRLTVL.

V and J are TRBV4-1 and TRBJ2-7, with TRBD2 matching 9 bases. This CDR3 has 15 residues. The germline V gene encodes CDR1 MGHRA and CDR2 YSYEKL. The junction had 2 bases not matched to a gene; V was cut back by 0 bases and J by 2 bases. The DNA of the CDR3 is TGCGCCAGCAGCCAAGAAGCGGGGGGCGCCTACGAGCAGTACTTC. Protein: CASSQEAGGAYEQYF.

The rearrangement links TRBV7-2 to TRBJ1-2, with D uncertain. V was trimmed by 5 bases and J by 2 bases, leaving 12 bases between them. This CDR3 is 14 amino acids long. Looked up from germline, CDR1 is SGHTA and CDR2 is FQGNSA. The chain's CDR3 is CASSLLGSNYGYTF. The CDR3 region has the DNA TGTGCCAGCAGCCTCCTGGGCAGCAACTATGGCTACACCTTC.

The V call is TRBV13, the J call TRBJ2-7; TRBD2 matches at 15 bases. The CDR3 totals 16 residues. V was pared by 5 bases and J by 6 bases, with 8 bases of the junction left unmatched. Looked up from germline, CDR1 is PRHDT and CDR2 is FYEKMQ (reference sequence). As DNA, the CDR3 is TGTGCCAGCAGCACCCGGACTAGCGGGAGGGCCGTCGAGCAGTACTTC. It encodes CASSTRTSGRAVEQYF.

This clone was seen a handful of times. The chain employs TRBV6-5 and TRBJ2-7, with TRBD2 matching 8 bases. Germline CDR1 and CDR2: MNHEY and SVGAGI. After removal of 0 bases from V and 0 bases from J, the junction contained 4 bases not matched to a gene. The CDR3 sequence is 16 residues long. The CDR3 DNA reads as TGTGCCAGCAGTTACTCTTGGCGGGAGGTCTCCTACGAGCAGTACTTC. Translation: CASSYSWREVSYEQYF.

The table lists this clone with a few counts. The rearrangement links TRBV18 to TRBJ2-7, with D hard to call. Per germline, CDR1 KGHSH and CDR2 LQKENI. The CDR3 runs to 14 residues. V was clipped by 1 base and J by 5 bases, with 12 bases between them. The CDR3 DNA reads as TGTGCCAGCTCACCACTGAGTCCCCTGGACGAGCAGTACTTC. It encodes CASSPLSPLDEQYF.

The V gene is TRBV30, the J gene TRBJ2-7; 9 bases line up with TRBD1. This CDR3 region has 15 residues. Germline V gene sequence: CDR1 GTSNPN, CDR2 SVGIG (reference sequence). The ends lost 2 bases at V and 4 bases at J; junction bases unmatched: 9. CDR3 residues: CAWSTGGPGGYEQYF. DNA for the CDR3: TGTGCCTGGAGTACAGGGGGCCCAGGAGGGTACGAGCAGTACTTC.

This clone was detected only a few times. Likely a read error: the CDR3 ends without its conserved phenylalanine or tryptophan. Because the CDR3's place on the DNA is in doubt, the DNA is left out and the CDR3 is given as listed by TCRdb. CDR3 region: CSVGGGQGRNTEALV. The V call is TRBV29-1, the J call TRBJ1-1; TRBD1 is the table's D call, not checked against the DNA. The CDR3 spans 15 amino acids, including both terminal residues. Germline V gene data show CDR1 as SQVTM and CDR2 as ANQGSEA.

This chain links TRBV2 with TRBJ2-2; maybe TRBD1 (5 bases). V was clipped by 3 bases and J by 2 bases, with 13 bases between them. Germline values: CDR1 SNHLY, CDR2 FYNNEI. The CDR3 runs 16 residues. CDR3 DNA sequence: TGTGCCAGCAGTGATGTGGATGGGGCCAACACCGGGGAGCTGTTTTTT. Amino acid sequence: CASSDVDGANTGELFF.

The genes are TRBV6-5 and TRBJ2-3; possible D gene TRBD2, 5 bases. CDR1 and CDR2 (germline): MNHEY, SVGAGI. CDR3 size: 15 residues. Trimming took 3 bases from V and 4 from J, leaving 14 bases between them. Here the CDR3 DNA reads TGTGCCAGCAGTTATTATCGTGCGGGTCCAGATACGCAGTATTTT. It yields the protein CASSYYRAGPDTQYF.